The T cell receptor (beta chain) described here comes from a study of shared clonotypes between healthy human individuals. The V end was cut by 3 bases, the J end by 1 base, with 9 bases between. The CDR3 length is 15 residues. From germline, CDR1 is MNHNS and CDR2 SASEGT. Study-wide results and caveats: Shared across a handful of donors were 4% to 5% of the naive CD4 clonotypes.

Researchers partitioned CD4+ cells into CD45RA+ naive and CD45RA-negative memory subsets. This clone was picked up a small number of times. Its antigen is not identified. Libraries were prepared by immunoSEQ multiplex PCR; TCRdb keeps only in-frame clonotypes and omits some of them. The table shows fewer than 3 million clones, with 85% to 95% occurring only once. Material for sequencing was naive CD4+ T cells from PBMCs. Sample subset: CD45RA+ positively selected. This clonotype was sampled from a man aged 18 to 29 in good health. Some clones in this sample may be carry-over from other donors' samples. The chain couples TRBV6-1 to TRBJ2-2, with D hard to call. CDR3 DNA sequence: TGTGCCAGCAGTGAGCGTCAGGTGAACACCGGGGAGCTGTTTTTT. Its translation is CASSERQVNTGELFF.